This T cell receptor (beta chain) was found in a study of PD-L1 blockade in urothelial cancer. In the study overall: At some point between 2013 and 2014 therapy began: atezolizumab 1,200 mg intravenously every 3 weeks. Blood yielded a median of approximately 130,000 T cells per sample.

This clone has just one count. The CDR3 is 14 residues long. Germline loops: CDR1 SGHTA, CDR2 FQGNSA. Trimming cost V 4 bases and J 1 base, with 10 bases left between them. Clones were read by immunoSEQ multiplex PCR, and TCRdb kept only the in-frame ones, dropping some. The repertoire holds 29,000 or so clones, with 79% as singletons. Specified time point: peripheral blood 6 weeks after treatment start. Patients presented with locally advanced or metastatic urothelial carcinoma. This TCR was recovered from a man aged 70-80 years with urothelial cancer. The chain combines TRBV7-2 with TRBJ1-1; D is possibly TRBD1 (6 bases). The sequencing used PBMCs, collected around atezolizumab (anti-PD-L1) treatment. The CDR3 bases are TGTGCCAGCAGCTGGGAGGGGGGGAACACTGAAGCTTTCTTT. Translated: CASSWEGGNTEAFF.